The clone carrying this T cell receptor (beta chain) was found a few times. Its antigen is not identified. The sample originates from a study of post-analysis software for immune sequencing data. About the study: Disease trajectories encompassed relapsing-remitting, secondary progressive and progressive-relapsing multiple sclerosis. General study points: In patients, TRBV5-6, TRBV5-1 and TRBV20-1 belonged to several TRBV segments found more frequently than in controls.

There are 16 residues in the CDR3. J was trimmed by 7 bases and V by 1 base; bases with no gene match: 10. Germline-derived CDR1 and CDR2 are SGHTA and FQGNSA. Unique molecular identifiers were carried by the TCR beta cDNA libraries. TCRdb passed the PCR reads through MiXCR, listing each CDR3 protein once. Seen here are fewer than 550,000 distinct CDR3 sequences, 34% observed once, and the top ten hold around 6.1%. The V and J genes are TRBV7-2 and TRBJ2-7, with TRBD2 identical over 10 bases. This clonotype originated in a girl aged 2-17 years with multiple sclerosis. Material for sequencing was blood. The CDR3 nucleotides read TGTGCCAGCAGCTTAGATTTAAGCGGGGGGGCTGGAGAGCAGTACTTC. Translating gives CASSLDLSGGAGEQYF.